The 31 T cell receptor beta chains reported below all come from one sample, sequenced in a study of blood T cell repertoires in COVID-19. Sequenced by immunoSEQ multiplex PCR; TCRdb stores in-frame clones only, minus some. The table lists 100,000 or so clones, roughly 79% of them singletons. The sample taken for sequencing was peripheral blood. Every receptor here comes from a woman in her sixties or seventies with acute or convalescent COVID-19.

The V and J genes are TRBV27 and TRBJ2-1, with a tentative D call TRBD2 (5 bases). Germline V gene lookup returns CDR1 MNHEY and CDR2 SMNVEV (reference sequence). This CDR3 comprises 13 residues. V was pared by 5 bases and J by 6 bases, with 11 bases between. Here the CDR3 DNA reads TGTGCCAGCAGTGCTAGGACTTCCAATGAGCAGTTCTTC. The encoded protein is CASSARTSNEQFF.

The chain has TRBV18 and TRBJ2-7; 8 bases line up with TRBD2. Trimming cost V 4 bases and J 0 bases; bases outside gene matches: 5. From germline, CDR1 is KGHSH and CDR2 LQKENI. CDR3 length: 15 residues. The CDR3 nucleotides read TGTGCCAGCTCACTCTTCAGCGGGAGCTCCTACGAGCAGTACTTC. It specifies CASSLFSGSSYEQYF.

The chain links TRBV10-3 to TRBJ2-7; 10 bases map to TRBD2. CDR3 length: 16 amino acids. Germline-derived CDR1 and CDR2 are ENHRY and SYGVKD. V dropped 4 bases and J dropped 0; count of bases not matched to a gene: 6. CDR3 sequence: CAISGGAGGPSYEQYF. CDR3 in DNA: TGTGCCATCAGTGGGGGAGCGGGAGGGCCCTCCTACGAGCAGTACTTC.

The sample holds a few counts of this clone. The rearrangement links TRBV27 to TRBJ1-1; 9 bases align to TRBD1. V was pared by 6 bases and J by 6 bases, with 11 bases of the junction left unmatched. Germline CDR1 reads MNHEY; CDR2 reads SMNVEV (reference sequence). CDR3 size: 15 residues. CDR3 sequence: CASSRQGGRNAEAFF. The CDR3 DNA follows: TGTGCCAGCAGCAGACAGGGGGGGAGGAATGCTGAAGCTTTCTTT.

This chain links TRBV7-2 with TRBJ2-1; D unresolved. The length of the CDR3 is 13 residues. Germline V gives CDR1 SGHTA, CDR2 FQGNSA. Trimming left V 1 base short and J 6 bases short, with 7 bases between. CDR3 protein: CASSLGRINEQFF. For the CDR3, the DNA is TGTGCCAGCAGCTTAGGCAGGATCAATGAGCAGTTCTTC.

This clone came up a few times. The chain is built from TRBV7-9 and TRBJ1-1; 8 positions match TRBD1. From germline, CDR1 is SEHNR and CDR2 FQNEAQ (reference sequence). The ends lost 4 bases at V and 7 bases at J; junction bases unmatched: 8. This CDR3 comprises 14 residues. DNA of the CDR3: TGTGCCAGCAGCTATCCTGACAGGGGCGGTGAAGCTTTCTTT. Translated: CASSYPDRGGEAFF.

A few counts support this clone. The chain employs TRBV5-6 and TRBJ2-7; D uncertain. This CDR3 has 14 residues. The ends were cut back, 1 base at V and 0 bases at J, with 8 bases in the middle. The V gene's germline CDR1 is SGHDT and CDR2 YYEEEE. This chain's CDR3 is CASSLKLHSYEQYF. The CDR3 DNA reads TGTGCCAGCAGCTTGAAACTCCACTCCTACGAGCAGTACTTC.

The chain has TRBV29-1 and TRBJ1-1, with unresolved D. V lost 4 bases and J lost 2, with 8 bases in between. Looked up from germline, CDR1 is SQVTM and CDR2 is ANQGSEA. The CDR3 loop spans 12 amino acids. The CDR3 DNA reads as TGCAGCGTTGCGACGACAAACACTGAAGCTTTCTTT. It translates to CSVATTNTEAFF.

The V call is TRBV6-2 or TRBV6-3, the J call TRBJ2-7; 8 nucleotides line up with TRBD2. The germline gives CDR1 MNHEY, CDR2 SVGEGT. The J segment lost 6 bases and the V segment lost 0 bases, leaving 19 bases of the junction unmatched. This CDR3 contains 19 residues. The CDR3 protein is CASSYSVGSISRRGGEQYF. The CDR3 coding sequence is TGTGCCAGCAGTTACTCCGTGGGATCTATTAGCCGCCGGGGGGGCGAGCAGTACTTC.

This clone was picked up one time. This chain connects TRBV28 to TRBJ1-2; D ambiguous. The germline gives CDR1 MDHEN, CDR2 SYDVKM. The CDR3 is 14 residues long. V shed 6 bases and J shed 3 bases, with 14 bases lying between them. The CDR3: CASSSPGGYYGYTF. CDR3 nucleotides: TGTGCCAGCAGCTCCCCGGGAGGATACTATGGCTACACCTTC.

The J gene is TRBJ1-1, the V gene TRBV4-2; D possibly corresponds to TRBD1 (6 bases). The CDR3 runs to 13 residues. Trimming left V 8 bases short and J 0 bases short, with 10 bases between. Looked up from germline, CDR1 is LGHNA and CDR2 is YNFKEQ. CDR3 residues: CASGTGMNTEAFF. DNA of the CDR3: TGTGCCAGCGGTACAGGGATGAACACTGAAGCTTTCTTT.

The V call is TRBV7-3, the J call TRBJ2-1; D perhaps matches TRBD2 (5 bases). There are 16 residues in the CDR3. Germline CDR1 is SGHTA and CDR2 is FQGTGA. The V end lost 1 base, the J end lost 0 bases, and 10 bases lay between the germline ends. The CDR3: CASSLKVGSSYNEQFF. CDR3 coding DNA: TGTGCCAGCAGCTTAAAGGTAGGGAGCTCCTACAATGAGCAGTTCTTC.

This chain links TRBV5-1 with TRBJ1-3; D is perhaps TRBD1 (5 bases). Trimming left V 0 bases short and J 0 bases short, with 10 bases between. The CDR3 contains 16 residues. CDR1 SGHRS and CDR2 YFSETQ come from the germline V gene. The CDR3 is CASSLGGTPSGNTIYF. The CDR3 region has the DNA TGCGCCAGCAGCTTGGGCGGGACCCCCTCTGGAAACACCATATATTTT.

The V gene is TRBV7-9, the J gene TRBJ2-7, with 9 bases that match TRBD1. V was clipped by 5 bases and J by 3 bases; unmatched bases: 11. The V gene's germline CDR1 is SEHNR and CDR2 FQNEAQ (reference sequence). This CDR3 spans 16 amino acids. DNA for the CDR3: TGTGCCAGCAGCCCTCTGGGACAGGGCCTCCGCTACGAGCAGTACTTC. Amino acid sequence: CASSPLGQGLRYEQYF.

This chain connects TRBV4-3 to TRBJ1-4; TRBD1 matches 7 bases. From germline, CDR1 is LGHNA and CDR2 YSLEER. V was pared by 6 bases and J by 8 bases, with 12 bases of the junction left unmatched. This CDR3 contains 15 residues. CDR3 sequence reads: CASSPIQGRWEKLFF. The CDR3 DNA follows: TGCGCCAGCAGTCCCATACAGGGGCGGTGGGAAAAACTGTTTTTT.

A few counts support this clone. The V call is TRBV6-2 or TRBV6-3, the J call TRBJ1-1; TRBD1 is a possible D gene (6 bases). Germline V CDR1 and CDR2: MNHEY, SVGEGT. The CDR3 extends over 14 amino acids. V was clipped by 5 bases and J by 4 bases, with 14 bases between them. The CDR3 nucleotides read TGTGCCAGCAGTATGGACAGTAGTCCCACTGAAGCTTTCTTT. This encodes CASSMDSSPTEAFF.

The rearrangement links TRBV30 to TRBJ1-1; a weak D match, TRBD1 (5 bases). V lost 0 bases to trimming and J lost 8 bases, with 13 bases between them. CDR1 GTSNPN and CDR2 SVGIG come from the germline V gene (reference sequence). The CDR3 extends over 13 amino acids. The CDR3 DNA reads TGTGCCTGGAGTGTAGATGTAAGACAGGAAGCTTTCTTT. Protein product: CAWSVDVRQEAFF.

The rearrangement uses TRBV7-2 and TRBJ2-1; 10 bases agree with TRBD2. The CDR3 length is 15 residues. Germline V gene lookup returns CDR1 SGHTA and CDR2 FQGNSA. V gave up 5 bases and J gave up 7 bases; unmatched junction bases: 8. The CDR3 reads CASSLTSGEWNEQFF. In DNA form, the CDR3 reads TGTGCCAGCAGCCTCACTAGCGGGGAATGGAATGAGCAGTTCTTC. The full variable domain, with the rest looked up from reference TRBV7-2 and TRBJ2-1, is GAGVSQSPSNKVTEKGKDVELRCDPISGHTALYWYRQSLGQGLEFLIYFQGNSAPDKSGLPSDRFSAERTGGSVSTLTIQRTQQEDSAVYLCASSLTSGEWNEQFFGPGTRLTVL.

In its sample, this clone was seen a few times. The rearrangement uses TRBV7-9 and TRBJ1-3; TRBD1 agrees at 10 bases. Germline CDR1 reads SEHNR; CDR2 reads FQNEAQ (reference sequence). The CDR3 runs to 17 residues. V was clipped by 1 base and J by 6 bases; unmatched bases: 9. The chain's CDR3 is CASSLEYGTGALNTIYF. Written as DNA, the CDR3 is TGTGCCAGCAGCTTAGAATATGGGACAGGGGCTTTAAACACCATATATTTT.

The chain employs TRBV3-1 (or the pseudogene TRBV3-2) and TRBJ2-1; TRBD2 matches at 8 bases. The CDR3 has 15 residues. CDR1 LGHDT and CDR2 YNNKEL come from the germline V gene (reference sequence). V shed 1 base, J shed 3 bases, and the junction held 2 bases outside the gene matches. CDR3 nucleotide sequence: TGTGCCAGCAGCCAAGTACTAGCGGACTACAATGAGCAGTTCTTC. This gives the protein CASSQVLADYNEQFF.

The CDR3 DNA reads as TGTGCCAGCAAAGGGCAGGGTGGGACTGAAGCTTTCTTT. It encodes CASKGQGGTEAFF. The chain couples TRBV12-3 or TRBV12-4 to TRBJ1-1, with D maybe TRBD1 (5 bases). The CDR3 covers 13 residues. The V gene lost 7 bases and the J gene lost 5 bases, with 14 bases spanning the gap.

The chain joins TRBV9 to TRBJ2-7; D is unclear. Trimming shortened V by 3 bases and J by 3 bases, and 16 bases separated the two germline ends. The CDR3 loop spans 15 amino acids. CDR1 SGDLS and CDR2 YYNGEE come from the germline V gene. CDR3 region: CASSASEEPYYEQYF. CDR3 coding DNA: TGTGCCAGCAGCGCCTCTGAAGAGCCGTACTACGAGCAGTACTTC.

This clone has just a few counts. This chain links TRBV21-1 with TRBJ1-6; no check of the table's D call, TRBD1, against the DNA was made. TRBV21-1 has pseudogene status. The CDR3 runs to 14 residues. This CDR3 is CASQGRRGNSPLHF. The CDR3 coding sequence is TGTGCCAGCCAAGGCCGCAGGGGTAATTCACCCCTCCACTTT.

The rearrangement joins TRBV9 to TRBJ1-4; D is unresolved. The CDR3 runs 13 residues. Per germline, CDR1 SGDLS and CDR2 YYNGEE. Between the trimmed V and J ends, which lost 2 bases and 6 bases, there was a span of 8 bases. The CDR3 protein is CASSVGADEKLFF. Written as DNA, the CDR3 is TGTGCCAGCAGCGTCGGCGCGGATGAAAAACTGTTTTTT.

This clone was counted only a few times. The chain couples TRBV6-2 or TRBV6-3 to TRBJ2-2, with 8 bases identical to TRBD1. Looked up from germline, CDR1 is MNHEY and CDR2 is SVGEGT. The CDR3 is 17 residues long. With 4 bases clipped from V and 4 bases from J, the junction kept 11 bases outside the gene matches. CDR3 sequence reads: CASSSSRQGIFTGELFF. The CDR3 nucleotides are TGTGCCAGCAGTTCGTCTAGACAGGGGATATTCACCGGGGAGCTGTTTTTT.

The chain recombines TRBV7-6 with TRBJ2-1, with 7 bases identical to TRBD2. This CDR3 has 18 amino acids. In germline, CDR1 is SGHVS, CDR2 FNYEAQ. V lost 5 bases to trimming and J lost 1 base; unmatched junction nucleotides: 14. CDR3 residues: CASSLKHTSVTSYNEQFF. The CDR3, as DNA: TGTGCCAGCAGCCTAAAACACACTAGCGTAACGTCCTACAATGAGCAGTTCTTC.

V gene TRBV19 combines with J gene TRBJ1-6, with TRBD1 matching over 9 bases. V shed 4 bases and J 8 bases; nucleotides not matched to a gene: 6. Germline V gene lookup returns CDR1 LNHDA and CDR2 SQIVND (reference sequence). The CDR3 spans 15 residues. The chain's CDR3 is CASSTSTGGHSPLHF. CDR3 bases: TGTGCCAGTAGTACATCAACAGGGGGCCATTCACCCCTCCACTTT.

The genes are TRBV19 and TRBJ1-1; D remains ambiguous. CDR3 length equals 15 residues. Germline CDR1 LNHDA, CDR2 SQIVND (reference sequence). Trimming took 7 bases from V and 0 from J, leaving 15 bases between them. CDR3 sequence: CASKDLGSMNTEAFF. Here the CDR3 DNA reads TGTGCCAGTAAGGACCTAGGGAGTATGAACACTGAAGCTTTCTTT.

This clone was recorded only once. V and J are TRBV7-9 and TRBJ1-1; the D gene is possibly TRBD1 (5 bases). The CDR3 length is 17 residues. Trimming removed 5 bases at V and 0 bases at J, with 19 bases between. Germline loops: CDR1 SEHNR, CDR2 FQNEAQ (reference sequence). CDR3 region: CASSHQRQLTMNTEAFF. The CDR3 DNA sequence: TGTGCCAGCAGCCACCAAAGACAGCTTACTATGAACACTGAAGCTTTCTTT.

The gene calls are TRBV6-5 and TRBJ2-5, with TRBD1 identical over 7 bases. Germline V gene lookup returns CDR1 MNHEY and CDR2 SVGAGI. The CDR3 runs 15 residues. V dropped 2 bases and J dropped 4; count of bases not matched to a gene: 7. CDR3 in DNA: TGTGCCAGCAGTTACGAGGGGGCGTGGGGAGAGACCCAGTACTTC. Amino acids: CASSYEGAWGETQYF.

This rearrangement joins TRBV9 to TRBJ1-3; tentatively, D is TRBD1 (6 bases). Germline-derived CDR1 and CDR2 are SGDLS and YYNGEE. This CDR3 spans 15 amino acids. Trimming removed 4 bases from V and 0 bases from J, with 11 bases in between. The CDR3 loop reads CASSLDSDSGNTIYF. The CDR3 DNA follows: TGTGCCAGCAGCCTGGACAGTGACTCTGGAAACACCATATATTTT.